This is a list of T cell receptor beta chains from one sample in a study of CD8 T cells in ankylosing spondylitis. TCRdb redid the calling of the 5' RACE reads with MiXCR, one entry per CDR3 protein. The sample has approximately 350,000 distinct CDR3 sequences, around 20% seen once. Sequences were obtained from blood, either unsorted or a sorted T cell fraction (not recorded which). All receptors derive from a male donor with ankylosing spondylitis or in good health (not recorded which). Each CDR3 is given with its conserved first and last residue. D genes are given only for firm matches. Some rows have no size entry. The others give once, few or many, or a class for an expanded clone.

v_call	clone_size	j_call	d_call	cdr3_aa	cdr3_nt
TRBV6-2/TRBV6-3	few	TRBJ2-1	TRBD2	CASTHGRLAGRSQQFF	TGTGCCAGCACCCACGGGAGACTAGCGGGGAGAAGTCAGCAGTTCTTC
TRBV5-1	NA	TRBJ2-3	TRBD1	CASSPGQDTDTQYF	TGCGCCAGCAGCCCTGGACAGGACACAGATACGCAGTATTTT
TRBV7-9	once	TRBJ1-4	NA	CASSLGAETNEKLFF	TGTGCCAGCAGCCTAGGGGCGGAGACAAACGAAAAACTGTTTTTT
TRBV3-1	NA	TRBJ1-5	NA	CASSPTGNGNQPQHF	TGTGCCAGCAGCCCTACAGGGAATGGGAATCAGCCCCAGCATTTT
TRBV5-1	NA	TRBJ2-2	NA	CASSLSEAGELFF	TGCGCCAGCAGCTTGTCTGAGGCCGGGGAGCTGTTTTTT
TRBV4-1	NA	TRBJ2-1	TRBD2	CASSQGVTSGANNEQFF	TGCGCCAGCAGCCAAGGGGTCACTAGCGGGGCCAACAATGAGCAGTTCTTC
TRBV18	NA	TRBJ2-7	TRBD1	CASSRRDRGGEQYF	TGTGCCAGCTCACGCCGGGACAGGGGTGGCGAGCAGTACTTC
TRBV4-1	NA	TRBJ2-7	NA	CASSQTGNYEQYF	TGCGCCAGCAGCCAGACAGGTAACTACGAGCAGTACTTC
TRBV7-9	few	TRBJ2-1	NA	CASSLPGVTGDEQFF	TGTGCCAGCAGCTTACCCGGGGTCACGGGGGATGAGCAGTTCTTC
TRBV29-1	NA	TRBJ1-1	NA	CSVDRNQNTEAFF	TGCAGCGTTGACAGGAACCAGAACACTGAAGCTTTCTTT
TRBV6-5	few	TRBJ1-1	NA	CASSYSKLPNTEAFF	TGTGCCAGCAGTTACTCGAAACTTCCGAACACTGAAGCTTTCTTT
TRBV9	once	TRBJ2-7	TRBD1	CASSVNRDRAQTYEQYF	TGTGCCAGCAGCGTGAATCGGGACAGGGCGCAGACCTACGAGCAGTACTTC
TRBV6-1	NA	TRBJ2-1	NA	CASRRTADNEQFF	TGTGCCAGCAGACGGACAGCGGACAATGAGCAGTTCTTC
TRBV6-1	few	TRBJ2-7	TRBD1	CASSELRDRGIGEQYF	TGTGCCAGCAGTGAATTACGGGACAGGGGGATAGGCGAGCAGTACTTC
TRBV13	NA	TRBJ2-7	NA	CASSTRDRFYEQYF	TGTGCCAGCAGCACAAGAGACAGATTCTACGAGCAGTACTTC
TRBV29-1	NA	TRBJ2-1	NA	CSVVIMSHNEQFF	TGCAGCGTTGTTATTATGTCCCACAATGAGCAGTTCTTC
TRBV29-1	NA	TRBJ1-1	NA	CSVPVPGQNTEAFF	TGCAGCGTTCCGGTCCCGGGACAGAACACTGAAGCTTTCTTT
TRBV4-1	NA	TRBJ2-3	NA	CASSQDPLGADTQYF	TGCGCCAGCAGCCAAGATCCACTAGGTGCAGATACGCAGTATTTT
TRBV9	NA	TRBJ2-7	NA	CASSVEAGLSYEQYF	TGTGCCAGCAGCGTAGAAGCGGGCCTATCCTACGAGCAGTACTTC
TRBV9	NA	TRBJ2-3	TRBD2	CASSALSGGVTDTQYF	TGTGCCAGCAGCGCACTTAGCGGGGGGGTCACAGATACGCAGTATTTT
TRBV11-2	NA	TRBJ2-2	NA	CASSATGRSNTGELFF	TGTGCCAGCAGCGCTACAGGGAGATCGAACACCGGGGAGCTGTTTTTT
TRBV7-2	few	TRBJ2-7	NA	CASSLSAPSYEQYF	TGTGCCAGCAGCTTGAGCGCACCCTCCTACGAGCAGTACTTC
TRBV6-4	few	TRBJ2-3	NA	CASSDSSSTDTQYF	TGTGCCAGCAGCGACAGCTCTAGCACAGATACGCAGTATTTT
TRBV14	NA	TRBJ2-2	NA	CASRHGVSGSTGELFF	TGTGCCAGCAGGCATGGTGTGTCAGGGAGCACCGGGGAGCTGTTTTTT
TRBV20-1	few	TRBJ2-3	NA	CSARGPDMGGTDTQYF	TGCAGTGCTAGAGGGCCCGACATGGGGGGCACAGATACGCAGTATTTT
TRBV7-2	NA	TRBJ2-3	NA	CASSSLFRGRPTDTQYF	TGTGCCAGCAGCTCCCTTTTCAGGGGCCGCCCCACAGATACGCAGTATTTT
TRBV7-9	NA	TRBJ2-7	TRBD2	CASSLGYGGGNEQYF	TGTGCCAGCAGCTTAGGGTACGGCGGGGGGAACGAGCAGTACTTC
TRBV4-1	NA	TRBJ1-2	NA	CASSQDWPGGGWTGYTF	TGCGCCAGCAGCCAAGATTGGCCGGGTGGTGGATGGACTGGCTACACCTTC
TRBV12-3/TRBV12-4	few	TRBJ2-2	NA	CASHLDSSLPGELFF	TGTGCCAGCCATCTCGACAGCTCCCTACCCGGGGAGCTGTTTTTT
TRBV24-1	NA	TRBJ2-2	NA	CATSDFPRDTNTGELFF	TGTGCCACCAGTGATTTTCCGCGGGACACCAACACCGGGGAGCTGTTTTTT
TRBV6-1	NA	TRBJ2-3	NA	CASSQGGLFTDTQYF	TGTGCCAGCAGCCAGGGGGGGCTCTTCACAGATACGCAGTATTTT
TRBV6-1	few	TRBJ2-1	TRBD2	CASSEARGGTYNEQFF	TGTGCCAGCAGTGAAGCGCGGGGGGGAACTTACAATGAGCAGTTCTTC
TRBV6-1	few	TRBJ2-3	NA	CASSPPERADTQYF	TGTGCCAGCAGTCCACCGGAGCGGGCAGATACGCAGTATTTT
TRBV10-3	NA	TRBJ1-1	NA	CAISKETANTEAFF	TGTGCCATCAGTAAAGAGACAGCGAACACTGAAGCTTTCTTT
TRBV12-3/TRBV12-4	NA	TRBJ2-7	NA	CASSLNLAIYEQYF	TGTGCCAGCAGTTTAAACCTGGCGATCTACGAGCAGTACTTC
TRBV12-3/TRBV12-4	NA	TRBJ2-3	TRBD2	CASSFRLAGGTDTQYF	TGTGCCAGCAGTTTCAGACTAGCGGGGGGCACAGATACGCAGTATTTT
TRBV11-2	NA	TRBJ2-1	TRBD2	CASSPRGGNEQFF	TGTGCCAGCTCTCCCCGGGGGGGGAATGAGCAGTTCTTC
TRBV6-5	NA	TRBJ2-1	TRBD1	CASSYGTVNEQFF	TGTGCCAGCAGTTACGGGACAGTTAATGAGCAGTTCTTC
TRBV10-2	NA	TRBJ1-1	NA	CASKGLLEAFF	TGCGCCAGCAAGGGACTCCTTGAAGCTTTCTTT
TRBV12-3/TRBV12-4	few	TRBJ2-3	NA	CASSSPGDTQYF	TGTGCCAGCAGCTCCCCTGGGGATACGCAGTATTTT
TRBV7-8	NA	TRBJ2-1	TRBD2	CASSRRGTSGLYNEQFF	TGTGCCAGCAGCAGGAGAGGGACTAGCGGTCTTTACAATGAGCAGTTCTTC
TRBV5-1	NA	TRBJ2-7	TRBD1	CASSLPPGASGQGGNEQYF	TGCGCCAGCAGCTTGCCACCGGGAGCATCGGGACAGGGGGGGAACGAGCAGTACTTC
TRBV7-9	NA	TRBJ1-5	NA	CASSSYLDQPQHF	TGTGCCAGCAGCTCATATTTAGATCAGCCCCAGCATTTT
TRBV29-1	NA	TRBJ2-7	NA	CSVEGEGTTETYEQYF	TGCAGCGTTGAAGGGGAAGGGACCACGGAGACTTACGAGCAGTACTTC
TRBV20-1	NA	TRBJ2-7	TRBD1	CSAHAGTGSEQYF	TGCAGTGCCCACGCCGGGACAGGGTCCGAGCAGTACTTC
TRBV5-6	NA	TRBJ2-3	NA	CASSLGVDAQYF	TGTGCCAGCAGCTTGGGGGTAGACGCGCAGTATTTT
TRBV27	NA	TRBJ1-6	NA	CASSLRRGDSPLHF	TGTGCCAGCAGTTTGCGGAGGGGGGATTCACCCCTCCACTTT
TRBV12-3/TRBV12-4	few	TRBJ2-3	NA	CASSLATGINTQYF	TGTGCCAGCAGTTTGGCTACAGGGATAAATACGCAGTATTTT
TRBV9	few	TRBJ2-1	TRBD2	CASSPRAGGPNEQFF	TGTGCCAGCAGCCCTCGAGCGGGGGGGCCGAATGAGCAGTTCTTC
TRBV27	NA	TRBJ1-1	NA	CASSNSGLGNTEAFF	TGTGCCAGCAGCAACTCGGGGTTGGGGAACACTGAAGCTTTCTTT
TRBV27	few	TRBJ2-5	TRBD1	CASSSGDSQETQYF	TGTGCCAGCAGTTCAGGGGACAGTCAAGAGACCCAGTACTTC
TRBV6-4	NA	TRBJ2-2	TRBD1	CASSSTGGRYTGELFF	TGTGCCAGCAGCTCGACAGGGGGACGATACACCGGGGAGCTGTTTTTT
TRBV3-1	NA	TRBJ2-7	NA	CASSQDFGIPYEQYF	TGTGCCAGCAGCCAAGATTTTGGCATACCCTACGAGCAGTACTTC
TRBV11-3	NA	TRBJ2-1	NA	CASSLGQNGDEQFF	TGTGCCAGCAGCTTAGGACAGAATGGGGATGAGCAGTTCTTC
TRBV12-3/TRBV12-4	few	TRBJ2-4	TRBD2	CASSLGSAGGIQYF	TGTGCCAGCAGTTTAGGCTCAGCGGGGGGCATTCAGTACTTC
TRBV5-5	NA	TRBJ2-1	NA	CASSRSGYNEQFF	TGTGCCAGCAGCCGGAGTGGGTACAATGAGCAGTTCTTC
TRBV7-9	few	TRBJ2-3	TRBD1	CASSLPKGQGTDTQYF	TGTGCCAGCAGCTTACCCAAAGGACAGGGGACAGATACGCAGTATTTT
TRBV4-2	few	TRBJ2-5	NA	CASSQEVEETQYF	TGTGCCAGCAGCCAAGAGGTGGAAGAGACCCAGTACTTC
TRBV12-3/TRBV12-4	few	TRBJ2-3	TRBD1	CASSRPGTGADTQYF	TGTGCCAGCAGCCGACCCGGGACAGGCGCAGATACGCAGTATTTT
TRBV12-3/TRBV12-4	few	TRBJ2-7	NA	CASSFQHEQYF	TGTGCCAGCAGCTTTCAGCACGAGCAGTACTTC